Below are 28 T cell receptor beta chains sequenced from a single sample in a study of identical twins. TCRdb passed the 5' RACE reads through MiXCR, listing each CDR3 protein once. The repertoire holds approximately 600,000 distinct CDR3 sequences, 7.1% seen once, with around 1.6% in the top ten. This same sample was also taken into another study, of yellow fever vaccine responses in identical twins.

Sequenced material: PBMCs. These receptors were collected from a woman aged 18 to 35 in good health.

This clonotype was counted many times. The V call is TRBV27, the J call TRBJ1-6; D is unclear. CDR1 MNHEY and CDR2 SMNVEV come from the germline V gene (reference sequence). V lost 2 bases, J lost 3 bases, and 2 bases lay in between. The CDR3 runs to 13 residues. The CDR3 sequence: CASSLSYNSPLHF. For the CDR3, the DNA is TGTGCCAGCAGTTTAAGCTATAATTCACCCCTCCACTTT.

This clonotype was counted ten times or more. The chain recombines TRBV3-1 with TRBJ1-1; 7 positions agree with TRBD1. J lost 2 bases, V lost 1 base, and 4 bases had no gene match. CDR1 and CDR2 from the germline V gene are LGHDT and YNNKEL (reference sequence). CDR3 length: 15 residues. The CDR3: CASSQAGQANTEAFF. CDR3 nucleotides: TGTGCCAGCAGCCAAGCTGGACAGGCTAACACTGAAGCTTTCTTT.

This clonotype was counted between two and nine times. This chain uses TRBV29-1 with TRBJ2-5; no clear D gene. Trimming took off 3 bases at V and 7 bases at J, with 15 bases between the two ends. CDR3 length: 13 amino acids. Germline values: CDR1 SQVTM, CDR2 ANQGSEA. CDR3 region: CSVENGLPWTQYF. CDR3 coding DNA: TGCAGCGTTGAGAATGGGCTCCCGTGGACCCAGTACTTC. The whole variable domain, remainder taken from reference TRBV29-1 and TRBJ2-5, is SAVISQKPSRDICQRGTSLTIQCQVDSQVTMMFWYRQQPGQSLTLIATANQGSEATYESGFVIDKFPISRPNLTFSTLTVSNMSPEDSSIYLCSVENGLPWTQYFGPGTRLLVL.

The V gene is TRBV19, the J gene TRBJ1-1, with a weak D call TRBD1 (5 bases). This CDR3 region has 15 residues. Germline V gene lookup returns CDR1 LNHDA and CDR2 SQIVND (reference sequence). V was trimmed by 3 bases and J by 7 bases, leaving 18 bases between them. The CDR3 DNA is TGTGCCAGTAGTATGACGGGACGGAGAACAGGTGAAGCTTTCTTT. Translation: CASSMTGRRTGEAFF.

As concerns this clonotype: A read error may produce the germline difference seen at one junction end. This rearrangement joins TRBV3-1 to TRBJ2-7; 9 bases are shared with TRBD2. This CDR3 is built from 17 residues. CDR1 is LGHDT and CDR2 is YNNKEL in the germline V gene (reference sequence). CDR3 nucleotide sequence: TGTGCCACCAGCCCCCCTCGCCTAGCGGGGCTTTACTACGAGCAGTACTTC. Translated, it gives CATSPPRLAGLYYEQYF.

The chain has TRBV3-1 and TRBJ2-7, with D hard to call. CDR1 is LGHDT, CDR2 YNNKEL, per germline (reference sequence). The germline V and J ends were trimmed by 4 bases and 7 bases, with 23 bases remaining between them. The length of the CDR3 is 16 residues. CDR3 region: CASSPQGEVPVGEQYF. The CDR3 nucleotides are TGTGCCAGCAGCCCTCAAGGCGAGGTTCCTGTCGGGGAGCAGTACTTC.

V and J are TRBV20-1 and TRBJ2-7; the match to TRBD2 covers 11 bases. The germline gives CDR1 DFQATT, CDR2 SNEGSKA (reference sequence). The CDR3 runs to 16 residues. The V and J ends lost 2 bases and 4 bases, in that order; junction bases with no gene match: 10. CDR3 coding DNA: TGCAGTGCTAGACACGTACCCACTAGCGGGAGTTACGAGCAGTACTTC. It encodes CSARHVPTSGSYEQYF.

This chain connects TRBV20-1 to TRBJ2-5; TRBD2 is a possible D gene (7 bases). The CDR3 runs to 14 residues. Trimming cost V 5 bases and J 5 bases, with 18 bases left between them. Germline assignment: CDR1 DFQATT and CDR2 SNEGSKA (reference sequence). This CDR3 reads CSAWGGHELETQYF. The CDR3 DNA reads TGCAGTGCTTGGGGGGGGCATGAGCTGGAGACCCAGTACTTC.

This clonotype was observed a handful of times. The V gene is TRBV5-1, the J gene TRBJ1-6; D unclear. V shed 2 bases and J shed 3 bases, with 9 bases lying between them. Germline V gene data show CDR1 as SGHRS and CDR2 as YFSETQ. The CDR3 is 15 residues long. CDR3 sequence (DNA): TGCGCCAGCAGCTTCAAACGGGACTATAATTCACCCCTCCACTTT. Translation: CASSFKRDYNSPLHF.

This clonotype was detected many times. V is TRBV5-1 and J is TRBJ1-1; D ambiguous. Trimming stripped 0 bases from V and 0 bases from J, with 6 bases between. Germline values: CDR1 SGHRS, CDR2 YFSETQ. The CDR3 loop spans 14 amino acids. The CDR3 loop is CASSLASMNTEAFF. CDR3 bases: TGCGCCAGCAGCTTGGCAAGCATGAACACTGAAGCTTTCTTT.

This chain links TRBV7-9 with TRBJ2-5; the D gene is possibly TRBD2 (5 bases). This CDR3 comprises 13 residues. Germline V gene lookup returns CDR1 SEHNR and CDR2 FQNEAQ (reference sequence). Trimming took 5 bases from V and 2 from J, leaving 9 bases between them. CDR3 in amino acids: CASSMWRQETQYF. CDR3 nucleotide sequence: TGTGCCAGCAGCATGTGGAGGCAAGAGACCCAGTACTTC. Based on the CDR3 plus reference TRBV7-9 and TRBJ2-5, the full variable domain is DTGVSQNPRHKITKRGQNVTFRCDPISEHNRLYWYRQTLGQGPEFLTYFQNEAQLEKSRLLSDRFSAERPKGSFSTLEIQRTEQGDSAMYLCASSMWRQETQYFGPGTRLLVL.

This clonotype was detected many times. The chain uses TRBV20-1 and TRBJ2-4; TRBD2 agrees at 10 bases. The germline gives CDR1 DFQATT, CDR2 SNEGSKA (reference sequence). J lost 2 bases, V lost 4 bases, and 8 bases had no gene match. This CDR3 region has 16 residues. CDR3 sequence (DNA): TGCAGTGCTAAAGGGCTAGCGGGAGTTTCCAAAAACATTCAGTACTTC. It is translated as CSAKGLAGVSKNIQYF.

This clonotype was observed many times. The chain links TRBV12-3 or TRBV12-4 to TRBJ1-1, with TRBD1 identical over 7 bases. The CDR3 contains 14 residues. V lost 3 bases to trimming and J lost 4 bases; unmatched junction nucleotides: 5. CDR3 protein: CASSLRNRGTEAFF. The CDR3 nucleotides read TGTGCCAGCAGTTTGAGGAACAGGGGCACTGAAGCTTTCTTT.

In this sample, this clonotype turned up a few times. This chain links TRBV5-1 with TRBJ1-2; TRBD1 matches at 11 bases. The germline V gene has CDR1 SGHRS and CDR2 YFSETQ. With 6 bases clipped from V and 8 bases from J, the junction kept 3 bases outside the gene matches. This CDR3 comprises 12 residues. The CDR3, as DNA: TGCGCCAGCACCGGACAGGGGGCCGGCTACACCTTC. Its translation: CASTGQGAGYTF.

In this sample, this clonotype turned up many times. The V gene is TRBV7-9, the J gene TRBJ1-6; no definite D call. Germline V lookup: CDR1 SEHNR, CDR2 FQNEAQ (reference sequence). V was shortened by 1 base and J by 5 bases, with 6 bases between the two germline ends. The CDR3 covers 14 residues. The CDR3 nucleotides read TGTGCCAGCAGCTTAGATCCCGATAATTCACCCCTCCACTTT. Encoded protein: CASSLDPDNSPLHF.

The chain is built from TRBV28 and TRBJ1-3; 10 bases agree with TRBD1. The germline gives CDR1 MDHEN, CDR2 SYDVKM. The CDR3 totals 19 residues. V was pared by 2 bases and J by 1 base, with 11 bases of the junction left unmatched. This chain's CDR3 is CASSLMGQGSFSSGNTIYF. The CDR3 DNA follows: TGTGCCAGCAGTTTAATGGGACAGGGGAGCTTTAGTTCTGGAAACACCATATATTTT.

The table lists this clonotype with a few counts. The rearrangement links TRBV12-3 or TRBV12-4 to TRBJ2-5; 14 nucleotides match TRBD2. V dropped 7 bases and J dropped 6; count of bases not matched to a gene: 10. There are 16 residues in the CDR3. This CDR3 is CASIPGGTSGSQTQYF. CDR3 DNA: TGTGCCAGCATCCCGGGTGGGACTAGCGGGAGTCAGACCCAGTACTTC.

This clonotype was picked up many times. V usage is TRBV6-1 and J usage is TRBJ1-2; D might be TRBD1 (6 bases). V dropped 6 bases and J dropped 3 bases, with 20 bases sitting between them. The CDR3 is 16 amino acids. In germline, CDR1 is MNHNS, CDR2 SASEGT. In nucleotides, the CDR3 is TGTGCCAGCAGGGAATACTGGGGGGGCATCGACTATGGCTACACCTTC. Its protein product is CASREYWGGIDYGYTF.

This clonotype was detected many times. The chain combines TRBV28 with TRBJ2-3; tentatively, D is TRBD1 or TRBD2 (5 bases each). V shed 2 bases and J shed 6 bases, with 15 bases lying between them. CDR1 is MDHEN and CDR2 is SYDVKM in the germline V gene. This CDR3 is built from 15 residues. The CDR3 is CASSLRGAARDTQYF. The CDR3 bases are TGTGCCAGCAGTTTAAGAGGGGCGGCCAGGGATACGCAGTATTTT.

The sample holds many counts of this clonotype. This chain connects TRBV18 to TRBJ2-3, with D unresolved. Trimming removed 2 bases from V and 2 bases from J, with 11 bases in between. The V gene's germline CDR1 is KGHSH and CDR2 LQKENI. The CDR3 spans 15 residues. CDR3 protein: CASSPTGFDTDTQYF. The CDR3 region has the DNA TGTGCCAGCTCACCAACCGGGTTTGACACAGATACGCAGTATTTT.

This sequence joins TRBV10-3 and TRBJ1-6, with 7 bases aligning to TRBD1. CDR1 ENHRY and CDR2 SYGVKD come from the germline V gene. This CDR3 has 16 amino acids. V lost 10 bases, J lost 7 bases, and 16 bases stayed unmatched. CDR3 residues: CATNAWDSSSNSPLHF. The DNA of the CDR3 is TGTGCCACGAATGCCTGGGACAGTTCGAGCAATTCACCCCTCCACTTT.

This clonotype was observed many times. The chain combines TRBV5-6 with TRBJ2-7; 7 positions match TRBD1. Looked up from germline, CDR1 is SGHDT and CDR2 is YYEEEE. The junction had 18 bases not matched to a gene; V was cut back by 3 bases and J by 3 bases. This CDR3 has 18 residues. CDR3 in amino acids: CASSSEIRTGASLYEQYF. The CDR3 region has the DNA TGTGCCAGCAGCTCGGAGATAAGAACAGGGGCGTCCCTCTACGAGCAGTACTTC.

In its sample, this clonotype was seen many times. The gene calls are TRBV5-1 and TRBJ2-1; D is possibly TRBD1 or TRBD2 (5 bases each). Germline V gene sequence: CDR1 SGHRS, CDR2 YFSETQ. This CDR3 comprises 15 residues. V was trimmed by 0 bases and J by 6 bases, leaving 13 bases between them. CDR3 amino acids: CASSLGTTRGNEQFF. CDR3 nucleotides: TGCGCCAGCAGCTTGGGGACCACTAGGGGCAATGAGCAGTTCTTC.

This rearrangement joins TRBV18 to TRBJ2-7; 12 bases fit TRBD2. The germline V gene has CDR1 KGHSH and CDR2 LQKENI. V trimming: 6 bases; J trimming: 1 base; junction bases outside the gene matches: 7. This CDR3 is built from 16 residues. The CDR3 spells CASSPRLAGGSYEQYV. Here the CDR3 DNA reads TGTGCCAGCTCTCCCCGGCTAGCGGGGGGGTCCTACGAGCAGTACGTC.

This clonotype came up a few times. The V gene is TRBV28, the J gene TRBJ2-3, with unresolved D. Trimming took off 6 bases at V and 6 bases at J, with 4 bases between the two ends. Germline V gene lookup returns CDR1 MDHEN and CDR2 SYDVKM. The CDR3 has 10 residues. CDR3 sequence: CASRRDTQYF. The CDR3 DNA sequence: TGTGCCAGCAGGCGTGATACGCAGTATTTT.

At least ten counts were recorded for this clonotype. This chain uses TRBV5-1 with TRBJ2-7; 11 bases map to TRBD2. CDR3 length: 15 amino acids. V lost 4 bases, J lost 0 bases, and 3 bases stayed unmatched. Per germline, CDR1 SGHRS and CDR2 YFSETQ. CDR3 amino acids: CASSVTSGSSYEQYF. CDR3 in DNA: TGCGCCAGCAGCGTTACTAGCGGGAGCTCCTACGAGCAGTACTTC. The entire variable domain, with the rest obtained from reference TRBV5-1 and TRBJ2-7, is as follows: KAGVTQTPRYLIKTRGQQVTLSCSPISGHRSVSWYQQTPGQGLQFLFEYFSETQRNKGNFPGRFSGRQFSNSRSEMNVSTLELGDSALYLCASSVTSGSSYEQYFGPGTRLTVT.

This clonotype was observed many times. The genes are TRBV5-1 and TRBJ1-1, with 7 bases aligning to TRBD1. V gave up 4 bases and J gave up 3 bases; unmatched junction bases: 9. Looked up from germline, CDR1 is SGHRS and CDR2 is YFSETQ. The CDR3 totals 15 residues. In DNA form, the CDR3 reads TGCGCCAGCAGCACAATCGGGACAGTACACACTGAAGCTTTCTTT. Amino acids: CASSTIGTVHTEAFF.

At least ten counts were recorded for this clonotype. J is TRBJ2-2 and V is TRBV29-1; D unresolved. Trimming took 5 bases from V and 6 from J, leaving 7 bases between them. The germline gives CDR1 SQVTM, CDR2 ANQGSEA. This CDR3 contains 11 residues. The CDR3 nucleotides read TGCAGCGTTCCCCGGGCCGGGGAGCTGTTTTTT. Translated, it gives CSVPRAGELFF.